The source of this TCR beta chain is a study of cytomegalovirus exposure and HLA in healthy donors. General study points: Testing in vitro showed a few CMV-associated chains specific for CMV antigens.

Between the trimmed V and J ends, which lost 3 bases and 4 bases, there was a span of 15 bases. The CDR3 has 15 residues. Germline loops: CDR1 MNHEY, CDR2 SMNVEV (reference sequence). Sequenced by immunoSEQ multiplex PCR; TCRdb stores in-frame clones only, minus some. Of fewer than 150,000 clones listed, approximately 88% are singletons. Concerning this clone itself: Its antigen remains unidentified.

The clonotype comes from a young man in good health and CMV-seronegative. This chain connects TRBV27 to TRBJ1-2, with a weak D call TRBD1 (6 bases). The specimen was PBMCs. Here the CDR3 reads CASSFGQGFTYGYTF. Written as DNA, the CDR3 is TGTGCCAGCAGTTTTGGGCAGGGGTTTACCTATGGCTACACCTTC.